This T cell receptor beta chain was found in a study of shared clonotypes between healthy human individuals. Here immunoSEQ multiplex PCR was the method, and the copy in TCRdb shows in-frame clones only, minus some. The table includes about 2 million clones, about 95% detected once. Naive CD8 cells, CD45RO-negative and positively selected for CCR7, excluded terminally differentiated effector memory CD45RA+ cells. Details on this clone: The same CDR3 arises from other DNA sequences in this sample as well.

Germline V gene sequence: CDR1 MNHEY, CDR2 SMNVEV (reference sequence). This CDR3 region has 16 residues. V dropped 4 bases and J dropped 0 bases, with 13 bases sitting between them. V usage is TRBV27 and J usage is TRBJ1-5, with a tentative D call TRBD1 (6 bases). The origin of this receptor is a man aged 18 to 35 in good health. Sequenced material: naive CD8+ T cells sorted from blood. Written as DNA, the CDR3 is TGTGCCAGCAGTTCATCACAGGGCGATAGCAATCAGCCCCAGCATTTT. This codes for CASSSSQGDSNQPQHF.